The clone carrying this TCR beta chain was seen more than once but under ten times. These data belong to a study of patients and donors after allogeneic stem cell transplantation. TCRdb reprocessed the RT-PCR reads via MiXCR and lists one record per CDR3 protein. Of fewer than 200,000 distinct CDR3 sequences detected, approximately 30% appear once; the ten largest clones hold roughly 3%. This CDR3 has 17 amino acids. CDR1 and CDR2 from the germline V gene are MGHDK and SYGVNS. V was pared by 1 base and J by 2 bases, with 18 bases between. The sequenced sample was blood, either unsorted or a sorted T cell fraction (not recorded which). This chain connects TRBV25-1 to TRBJ2-7, with D perhaps TRBD2 (5 bases). The TCR originated in a human donor who was either an allogeneic HSCT recipient or a stem cell or donor lymphocyte infusion donor (not recorded which). It is not recorded whose cells these are; they may come from a transplant donor. CDR3 sequence: CASSEFYPSGTAYEQYF. CDR3 bases: TGTGCCAGCAGTGAATTCTACCCCAGCGGAACTGCCTACGAGCAGTACTTC.